These 26 T cell receptor beta chains originate from one sample sequenced in a study of graft-versus-host responses after intestinal transplantation. The antigens these receptors bind are not known. Only in-frame clones appear in the TCRdb table, and some are missing; sequencing was by immunoSEQ multiplex PCR. The profile shows 95,000 to 110,000 clones, about nine tenths of them singletons. The material sequenced was unstimulated CD4+ T cells sorted from spleen or lymph node cells, taken before transplant. These receptors came from a human donor who was the organ donor for an intestinal transplant.

This chain links TRBV7-2 with TRBJ2-2, with D possibly TRBD2 on 6 matching bases. The CDR3 is 15 amino acids. Per the germline V gene, CDR1 is SGHTA and CDR2 is FQGNSA. V was clipped by 2 bases and J by 4 bases, with 11 bases between them. The CDR3 DNA follows: TGTGCCAGCAGCTTAAGGCGGGGACTCACCGGGGAGCTGTTTTTT. This translates into CASSLRRGLTGELFF. The complete variable domain, with remaining parts taken from reference TRBV7-2 and TRBJ2-2, reads GAGVSQSPSNKVTEKGKDVELRCDPISGHTALYWYRQSLGQGLEFLIYFQGNSAPDKSGLPSDRFSAERTGGSVSTLTIQRTQQEDSAVYLCASSLRRGLTGELFFGEGSRLTVL.

This chain connects TRBV4-2 to TRBJ2-7; 8 bases map to TRBD1. The CDR3 spans 16 residues. CDR1 and CDR2 (germline): LGHNA, YNFKEQ. V lost 0 bases and J lost 3; bases outside the gene matches: 7. The CDR3 protein is CASSQDGAGGFYEQYF. For the CDR3, the DNA is TGTGCCAGCAGCCAAGATGGGGCAGGGGGCTTCTACGAGCAGTACTTC.

CDR3: CASMGDRNTEAFF. CDR3 DNA sequence: TGTGCCAGCATGGGGGACAGAAACACTGAAGCTTTCTTT. The rearrangement joins TRBV2 to TRBJ1-1, with 7 bases matching TRBD1. Per the germline V gene, CDR1 is SNHLY and CDR2 is FYNNEI. Losses at the gene ends were 7 bases for V and 2 bases for J; bases not matched to a gene: 4. CDR3 length: 13 residues.

This clone was detected a few times. CDR3 protein: CASSNEKQGNIQYF. The CDR3 coding sequence is TGTGCCAGCAGCAATGAAAAACAGGGGAACATTCAGTACTTC. The genes are TRBV21-1 and TRBJ2-4; TRBD1 is the table's D call and was not checked against the DNA. TRBV21-1 is described as a pseudogene. This CDR3 has 14 residues.

The chain joins TRBV7-2 to TRBJ2-5, with D possibly being TRBD1 (5 bases). The germline V gene encodes CDR1 SGHTA and CDR2 FQGNSA. The germline V and J ends were trimmed by 1 base and 4 bases, with 10 bases remaining between them. The CDR3 totals 14 residues. CDR3 sequence (DNA): TGTGCCAGCAGCTTAGAGGGCAGGGCAGAGACCCAGTACTTC. Protein: CASSLEGRAETQYF.

The chain couples TRBV5-1 to TRBJ1-3, with D uncertain. The CDR3 totals 14 residues. Germline assignment: CDR1 SGHRS and CDR2 YFSETQ. Trimming took off 6 bases at V and 0 bases at J, with 10 bases between the two ends. In DNA, the CDR3 is TGCGCCAGCACAGAGGACTTCTCTGGAAACACCATATATTTT. The encoded protein is CASTEDFSGNTIYF.

This chain uses TRBV7-3 with TRBJ2-1; TRBD1 aligns across 8 bases. The CDR3 consists of 15 residues. The junction had 0 bases not matched to a gene; V was cut back by 0 bases and J by 2 bases. From germline, CDR1 is SGHTA and CDR2 FQGTGA. CDR3 nucleotide sequence: TGTGCCAGCAGCTTAACACAGGGGGCCTACAATGAGCAGTTCTTC. This gives the protein CASSLTQGAYNEQFF.

The chain combines TRBV7-2 with TRBJ2-7, with 7 bases fitting TRBD2. The junction had 8 bases not matched to a gene; V was cut back by 3 bases and J by 3 bases. CDR1 and CDR2 (germline): SGHTA, FQGNSA. The CDR3 contains 15 residues. CDR3 coding DNA: TGTGCCAGCAGCTTCCCGGGACTACCAAACTACGAGCAGTACTTC. Its translation: CASSFPGLPNYEQYF.

The genes are TRBV5-1 and TRBJ1-2, with 7 bases aligning to TRBD1. The trim removed 2 bases at V and 7 bases at J, leaving 5 bases unmatched. The CDR3 loop spans 13 amino acids. Germline V gene sequence: CDR1 SGHRS, CDR2 YFSETQ. The CDR3 region is CASSFRTGTGYTF. As DNA, the CDR3 is TGCGCCAGCAGCTTCCGGACAGGAACTGGCTACACCTTC.

This chain links TRBV5-1 with TRBJ2-7, with a weak D call TRBD2 (6 bases). The germline V and J ends were trimmed by 4 bases and 3 bases, with 20 bases remaining between them. There are 16 residues in the CDR3. The germline gives CDR1 SGHRS, CDR2 YFSETQ. The chain's CDR3 is CASSLLEGGADYEQYF. The CDR3 nucleotides read TGCGCCAGCAGCCTCCTAGAGGGAGGTGCCGACTACGAGCAGTACTTC.

The sample holds a few counts of this clone. This sequence joins TRBV2 and TRBJ2-5, with 8 bases fitting TRBD2. Germline CDR1 SNHLY, CDR2 FYNNEI. J was trimmed by 1 base and V by 7 bases; bases with no gene match: 2. This CDR3 has 13 amino acids. DNA for the CDR3: TGTGCCAGCAAAGGACTAGCCCAAGAGACCCAGTACTTC. Its protein is CASKGLAQETQYF.

This rearrangement joins TRBV19 to TRBJ2-6; maybe TRBD1 (7 bases). V lost 7 bases to trimming and J lost 1 base, with 20 bases between them. Germline assignment: CDR1 LNHDA and CDR2 SQIVND (reference sequence). The CDR3 extends over 18 amino acids. CDR3: CASKTFGQGGSGANVLTF. The CDR3 nucleotides are TGTGCCAGTAAAACATTTGGGCAGGGGGGTTCTGGGGCCAACGTCCTGACTTTC. Complete variable domain (other parts from reference TRBV19 and TRBJ2-6): DGGITQSPKYLFRKEGQNVTLSCEQNLNHDAMYWYRQDPGQGLRLIYYSQIVNDFQKGDIAEGYSVSREKKESFPLTVTSAQKNPTAFYLCASKTFGQGGSGANVLTFGAGSRLTVL.

The chain has TRBV5-1 and TRBJ1-3; 8 bases align to TRBD1. V shed 4 bases and J 3 bases; nucleotides not matched to a gene: 6. Germline values: CDR1 SGHRS, CDR2 YFSETQ. This CDR3 is built from 15 residues. This CDR3 reads CASSPTGANGNTIYF. The CDR3 DNA reads TGCGCCAGCAGCCCGACAGGGGCAAATGGAAACACCATATATTTT.

Of note for this clone: Other DNA sequences in this specimen translate into the identical CDR3. The gene calls are TRBV5-1 and TRBJ1-4; 8 bases are shared with TRBD1. V shed 5 bases, J shed 0 bases, and the junction held 6 bases outside the gene matches. From germline, CDR1 is SGHRS and CDR2 YFSETQ. The CDR3 extends over 16 amino acids. CDR3 region: CASSYQGAATNEKLFF. The CDR3 region has the DNA TGCGCCAGCAGTTACCAGGGGGCGGCAACTAATGAAAAACTGTTTTTT.

V and J are TRBV5-4 and TRBJ1-4, with 9 bases that match TRBD1. Germline loops: CDR1 SGHNT, CDR2 YYREEE (reference sequence). J gave up 8 bases and V 5 bases, and 7 bases lay outside the gene matches. The CDR3 covers 14 residues. DNA for the CDR3: TGTGCCAGCAGGGCGGACAGGGGAGGAGAAAAACTGTTTTTT. This sequence encodes CASRADRGGEKLFF.

The V gene is TRBV5-1, the J gene TRBJ2-7; 7 bases are shared with TRBD1. Per the germline V gene, CDR1 is SGHRS and CDR2 is YFSETQ. V shed 2 bases and J 1 base; nucleotides not matched to a gene: 6. This CDR3 has 15 residues. The CDR3 loop reads CASSFGDSVSYEQYF. The CDR3 DNA follows: TGCGCCAGCAGCTTTGGGGACAGCGTTTCCTACGAGCAGTACTTC.

CDR3 residues: CASSLGSGSFNEQFF. CDR3 coding DNA: TGCGCCAGCAGCTTAGGCAGTGGGTCCTTTAATGAGCAGTTCTTC. The chain links TRBV5-1 to TRBJ2-1, with D unclear. The V end lost 2 bases, the J end lost 7 bases, and 16 bases lay between the germline ends. The CDR3 covers 15 residues. Germline V gives CDR1 SGHRS, CDR2 YFSETQ.

The chain couples TRBV7-2 to TRBJ2-3; D not resolved. The CDR3 extends over 17 amino acids. V was trimmed by 2 bases and J by 8 bases, leaving 23 bases between them. CDR1 and CDR2 (germline): SGHTA, FQGNSA. The CDR3: CASSLLRQVARVVTQYF. Here the CDR3 DNA reads TGTGCCAGCAGCTTACTCCGCCAGGTCGCCCGAGTGGTTACGCAGTATTTT.

J is TRBJ2-2 and V is TRBV19; no definite D call. V lost 8 bases and J lost 13, with 14 bases in between. The CDR3 totals 11 residues. Germline loops: CDR1 LNHDA, CDR2 SQIVND (reference sequence). The CDR3 DNA reads TGTGCCAGTCAATCATCCTGGTCGCTGTTTTTT. Translation gives CASQSSWSLFF.

The gene calls are TRBV5-1 and TRBJ2-6; 8 bases match TRBD1. Germline V gene sequence: CDR1 SGHRS, CDR2 YFSETQ. V shed 4 bases and J 0 bases; nucleotides not matched to a gene: 6. This CDR3 region has 17 residues. The DNA of the CDR3 is TGCGCCAGCAGCACCGGGACAGGCCCCTCTGGGGCCAACGTCCTGACTTTC. This codes for CASSTGTGPSGANVLTF.

CDR3 in amino acids: CATSRLTAEETQYF. CDR3 in DNA: TGTGCCACAAGTAGGCTGACCGCAGAAGAGACCCAGTACTTC. The chain is built from TRBV10-3 and TRBJ2-5; D unresolved. The CDR3 totals 14 residues. Germline V CDR1 and CDR2: ENHRY, SYGVKD. Trimming shortened V by 10 bases and J by 3 bases, and 18 bases separated the two germline ends.

This clone showed up just a few times. The gene calls are TRBV2 and TRBJ2-2; 10 bases match TRBD1. V lost 5 bases, J lost 5 bases, and 5 bases stayed unmatched. CDR3 length: 15 amino acids. Germline lookup yields CDR1 SNHLY and CDR2 FYNNEI. In DNA, the CDR3 is TGTGCCAGCAGTAGACAGGGGGCGCGTACCGGGGAGCTGTTTTTT. Protein sequence: CASSRQGARTGELFF.

The V and J genes are TRBV6-6 and TRBJ1-2; D gene uncertain. The CDR3 length is 13 residues. CDR1 is MNHNY, CDR2 SVGAGI, per germline (reference sequence). Trimming cost V 6 bases and J 4 bases, with 12 bases left between them. The CDR3 protein is CASSRTYSYGYTF. CDR3 nucleotide sequence: TGTGCCAGCAGCCGGACGTACTCCTATGGCTACACCTTC.

The chain is built from TRBV11-3 and TRBJ2-7, with TRBD1 as a possible D gene (6 bases). In germline, CDR1 is SGHNT, CDR2 YENEEA. V dropped 4 bases and J dropped 4 bases, with 20 bases sitting between them. CDR3 length equals 16 residues. CDR3 amino acids: CASSSLTPGARYEQYF. The CDR3 coding sequence is TGTGCCAGCAGCTCCCTCACCCCAGGGGCGCGGTACGAGCAGTACTTC.

This rearrangement joins TRBV27 to TRBJ1-2; 7 nucleotides align to TRBD1. This CDR3 comprises 13 residues. Germline assignment: CDR1 MNHEY and CDR2 SMNVEV (reference sequence). After removal of 6 bases from V and 2 bases from J, the junction contained 3 bases not matched to a gene. CDR3 sequence: CASSRTGNYGYTF. DNA for the CDR3: TGTGCCAGCAGCAGGACAGGCAACTATGGCTACACCTTC.

This chain connects TRBV5-4 to TRBJ1-6; D is ambiguous. CDR3 length: 12 residues. CDR1 SGHNT and CDR2 YYREEE come from the germline V gene (reference sequence). Trimming removed 4 bases at V and 6 bases at J, with 5 bases between. CDR3 coding DNA: TGTGCCAGCAGCGGAGCTAATTCACCCCTCCACTTT. Translation gives CASSGANSPLHF. Combining the CDR3 with reference TRBV5-4 and TRBJ1-6 gives the whole variable domain ETGVTQSPTHLIKTRGQQVTLRCSSQSGHNTVSWYQQALGQGPQFIFQYYREEENGRGNFPPRFSGLQFPNYSSELNVNALELDDSALYLCASSGANSPLHFGNGTRLTVT.